This T cell receptor beta chain is drawn from a study of response to subunit inactivated influenza vaccine (dated by TCRdb to between 2017 and 2018). About the full investigation: To follow how T cells responded to a trivalent subunit inactivated influenza vaccine, the researchers relied on deep quantitative profiling of the T cell receptor repertoire.

Concerning this clonotype itself: The antigen it binds to is not known. A much larger clone sits a single nucleotide away, making a read error possible.

Study-wide conclusions, independent of this receptor: It was suggested by the authors that each seasonal influenza vaccination may recruit only a limited number of new T cells.

The library came from RT-PCR. Sequenced on an Illumina HiSeq 2500. Using fastp trimming at Q25 and MiXCR clonotype assembly, TCRdb reanalyzed the public sequencing data and kept in-frame beta chains. Every distinct CDR3 protein forms one entry, paired with its most common genes and DNA. The sample profile shows roughly 760,000 distinct CDR3 sequences; about 20% of them were found once. The ten largest account for more than 8.5% of the sample. Its CDR3 holds 15 amino acids, cysteine through phenylalanine. The CDR3 DNA has 45 bases and is translated from base 1. Trimming removed 6 bases from V and 5 bases from J; the gene matches leave 5 bases unexplained.

This chain joins TRBV12-3 or TRBV12-4 to TRBJ2-5, with 14 bases in between that match TRBD2. The clonotype comes from a man aged 50 to 60 who received an inactivated influenza vaccine. Donor details come from another sample of the same person, matched by shared clones. Sequencing was performed on PBMCs from blood, taken roughly 5 days after vaccination. CDR3 region: CASRGLAGGHETQYF. Here is the DNA: TGTGCCAGCAGAGGACTAGCGGGGGGCCACGAGACCCAGTACTTC.